This TCR beta chain was retrieved from a study of T cells in Graves' hyperthyroidism and ophthalmopathy. Study background: Initial diagnosis, before any treatment, was when peripheral blood was collected.

What was amplified from RNA transcripts were TCR beta CDR3 regions. The HTBI primer set was used in a first-round RT-PCR of the TCR CDR3. TCRdb itself ran the multiplex PCR reads through MiXCR, one entry per CDR3 protein. Of roughly 350,000 distinct CDR3 sequences in the sample, about 14% were seen once. CDR1 and CDR2 (germline): MNHNS, SASEGT. V was pared by 0 bases and J by 6 bases, with 9 bases between. This CDR3 is 13 amino acids long. Based on clinical symptoms, serum thyroxine and TRAb, thyroid ultrasound and orbital computed tomography, diagnoses were reached. From under 12 ml of fresh peripheral blood, PBMCs were isolated. This clonotype was counted between two and nine times.

The origin of this receptor is a woman in her twenties or thirties with Graves' hyperthyroidism. The chain has TRBV6-1 and TRBJ2-7; D is undetermined. Sequenced input: blood. The CDR3 is CASSEATFGEQYF. In DNA form, the CDR3 reads TGTGCCAGCAGTGAAGCAACGTTTGGCGAGCAGTACTTC.